This entry lists 5 T cell receptor beta chains sequenced from one sample in a study of CD8+ T cells in alopecia areata. RNA extraction and reverse transcription yielded cDNA as sequencing template. Repertoires were generated with immunoSEQ multiplex PCR, while TCRdb's copy carries only in-frame clones and drops some. The sample has 150,000 to 200,000 clones, 67% seen once. Sequenced material: CD8+ T cells sorted from blood, taken at week 0. These receptors all come from a human donor with alopecia areata.

V usage is TRBV7-2 and J usage is TRBJ1-5; D possibly corresponds to TRBD1 (6 bases). The CDR3 extends over 16 amino acids. Germline V CDR1 and CDR2: SGHTA, FQGNSA. V was clipped by 2 bases and J by 2 bases, with 13 bases between them. Here the CDR3 reads CASSLLGGSGNQPQHF. The CDR3 nucleotides read TGTGCCAGCAGCTTACTAGGGGGATCGGGCAATCAGCCCCAGCATTTT.

In its sample, this clone was seen once. This sample includes further DNA sequences coding for the same CDR3. The CDR3 DNA sequence: TGTGCCAGCAGCGACAGGGTGTATGGCTACACCTTC. Its translation is CASSDRVYGYTF. The rearrangement uses TRBV9 and TRBJ1-2; the D gene is possibly TRBD1 (6 bases). CDR1 and CDR2 from the germline V gene are SGDLS and YYNGEE. The V gene lost 3 bases and the J gene lost 5 bases, with 8 bases spanning the gap. The CDR3 has 12 amino acids.

V is TRBV30 and J is TRBJ2-2; no clear D. V was trimmed by 0 bases and J by 6 bases, leaving 5 bases between them. The germline V gene has CDR1 GTSNPN and CDR2 SVGIG (reference sequence). CDR3 size: 12 residues. CDR3 in amino acids: CAWSVDPGELFF. The CDR3 DNA is TGTGCCTGGAGTGTAGACCCCGGGGAGCTGTTTTTT. Full variable domain (missing parts from reference TRBV30 and TRBJ2-2): SQTIHQWPATLVQPVGSPLSLECTVEGTSNPNLYWYRQAAGRGLQLLFYSVGIGQISSEVPQNLSASRPQDRQFILSSKKLLLSDSGFYLCAWSVDPGELFFGEGSRLTVL.

This clone was observed once. The rearrangement uses TRBV6-4 and TRBJ1-1, with D uncertain. The V gene's germline CDR1 is MRHNA and CDR2 SNTAGT. The CDR3 has 8 residues. Trimming removed 5 bases from V and 10 bases from J, with 2 bases in between. The chain's CDR3 is CASSLAFF. The CDR3 DNA reads TGTGCCAGCAGTCTAGCTTTCTTT.

The chain employs TRBV6-5 and TRBJ2-3; 7 bases are a match to TRBD1. This CDR3 has 14 residues. V lost 4 bases, J lost 1 base, and 2 bases stayed unmatched. CDR1 is MNHEY, CDR2 SVGAGI, per germline. CDR3 sequence: CASSSDRGTDTQYF. The CDR3 DNA sequence: TGTGCCAGCAGTTCCGACAGGGGCACAGATACGCAGTATTTT.